Listed below are T cell receptor beta chains from one sample, sequenced in a study of blood T cell repertoires in COVID-19. The table came from immunoSEQ multiplex PCR; TCRdb's copy has only in-frame clones and leaves some out. Among more than 250,000 clones, approximately 89% were seen once, and the ten largest hold approximately 2.6%. Sequences were obtained from PBMCs or T cells enriched from blood (not recorded which). Receptors were obtained from a woman aged 18-29 years who had recovered from COVID-19. Each CDR3 is given with its conserved first and last residue. The order of the fields is clone size, V gene, D gene, J gene, CDR3 protein, CDR3 DNA. A D gene is named only where the DNA matches it firmly. Clone size is given for some rows only: seen once, a few or many times, or a class if the clone is expanded.

clone_size: few
v_call: TRBV7-9
d_call: TRBD1
j_call: TRBJ1-1
cdr3_aa: CASSEEFRGRAFF
cdr3_nt: TGTGCCAGCAGCGAAGAATTCAGGGGGCGAGCTTTCTTT

clone_size: NA
v_call: TRBV28
d_call: TRBD1
j_call: TRBJ1-2
cdr3_aa: CASRQDRRDRGDYGYTF
cdr3_nt: TGTGCCAGCAGGCAAGACAGACGGGACAGGGGGGACTATGGCTACACCTTC

clone_size: NA
v_call: TRBV27
d_call: TRBD2
j_call: TRBJ2-5
cdr3_aa: CASTGSRGGVVTQYF
cdr3_nt: TGTGCCAGCACCGGAAGTCGGGGGGGGGTCGTGACCCAGTACTTC

clone_size: NA
v_call: TRBV3-1/TRBV3-2
d_call: TRBD1
j_call: TRBJ1-2
cdr3_aa: CASSQARDSYGYTF
cdr3_nt: TGTGCCAGCAGCCAAGCCCGGGACAGCTATGGCTACACCTTC

clone_size: few
v_call: TRBV7-9
d_call: TRBD1
j_call: TRBJ2-4
cdr3_aa: CASAPQIGQGSMNIQYF
cdr3_nt: TGTGCCAGCGCGCCCCAGATCGGACAGGGGTCGATGAACATTCAGTACTTC

clone_size: few
v_call: TRBV5-5
d_call: TRBD2
j_call: TRBJ2-3
cdr3_aa: CASSPRLAGDTDTQYF
cdr3_nt: TGTGCCAGCAGCCCCAGACTAGCGGGAGACACAGATACGCAGTATTTT

clone_size: NA
v_call: TRBV5-1
d_call: NA
j_call: TRBJ2-5
cdr3_aa: CASSLVGGAVSETQYF
cdr3_nt: TGCGCCAGCAGCTTGGTAGGCGGGGCAGTGAGCGAGACCCAGTACTTC

clone_size: NA
v_call: TRBV7-9
d_call: NA
j_call: TRBJ1-2
cdr3_aa: CASSLGAGFGYGYTF
cdr3_nt: TGTGCCAGCAGCTTAGGGGCAGGGTTCGGATATGGCTACACCTTC

clone_size: NA
v_call: TRBV3-1/TRBV3-2
d_call: NA
j_call: TRBJ2-5
cdr3_aa: CASSQDHPPTQETQYF
cdr3_nt: TGTGCCAGCAGCCAAGATCACCCCCCTACTCAAGAGACCCAGTACTTC

clone_size: NA
v_call: TRBV13
d_call: NA
j_call: TRBJ1-1
cdr3_aa: CASSPRGRGILTEAFF
cdr3_nt: TGTGCCAGCAGCCCCCGGGGCAGGGGAATTCTCACTGAAGCTTTCTTT

clone_size: once
v_call: TRBV25-1
d_call: TRBD1
j_call: TRBJ1-6
cdr3_aa: CASSEQDRESSPLHF
cdr3_nt: TGTGCCAGCAGTGAACAGGACAGGGAGTCATCACCCCTCCACTTT

clone_size: NA
v_call: TRBV19
d_call: TRBD1
j_call: TRBJ1-5
cdr3_aa: CASRTTGAGNQPQHF
cdr3_nt: TGTGCCAGTAGGACGACAGGGGCAGGGAATCAGCCCCAGCATTTT

clone_size: NA
v_call: TRBV19
d_call: TRBD1
j_call: TRBJ1-1
cdr3_aa: CASRHKDRAVTEAFF
cdr3_nt: TGTGCCAGTAGACATAAAGACAGGGCTGTAACTGAAGCTTTCTTT

clone_size: NA
v_call: TRBV15
d_call: TRBD2
j_call: TRBJ2-2
cdr3_aa: CATGMGGLTGELFF
cdr3_nt: TGTGCCACCGGGATGGGAGGGCTCACCGGGGAGCTGTTTTTT

clone_size: NA
v_call: TRBV28
d_call: NA
j_call: TRBJ1-1
cdr3_aa: CASSLLRTEAFF
cdr3_nt: TGTGCCAGCAGTTTACTTCGCACTGAAGCTTTCTTT

clone_size: NA
v_call: TRBV5-4
d_call: TRBD1
j_call: TRBJ2-1
cdr3_aa: CASSFDFGTANNEQFF
cdr3_nt: TGTGCCAGCAGCTTCGACTTCGGGACAGCTAACAATGAGCAGTTCTTC

clone_size: NA
v_call: TRBV24-1
d_call: TRBD1
j_call: TRBJ2-3
cdr3_aa: CATSDLKTGGWDTQYF
cdr3_nt: TGTGCCACCAGTGATTTGAAGACAGGGGGGTGGGATACGCAGTATTTT

clone_size: NA
v_call: TRBV5-6
d_call: TRBD1
j_call: TRBJ1-1
cdr3_aa: CASSLAVAGGYGTEAFF
cdr3_nt: TGTGCCAGCAGCCTGGCCGTGGCAGGGGGTTATGGGACTGAAGCTTTCTTT

clone_size: few
v_call: TRBV9
d_call: TRBD1
j_call: TRBJ1-2
cdr3_aa: CASSPTGDPPLVHNYGYTF
cdr3_nt: TGTGCCAGCAGCCCCACAGGGGACCCGCCACTGGTTCACAACTATGGCTACACCTTC

clone_size: NA
v_call: TRBV5-5
d_call: NA
j_call: TRBJ1-4
cdr3_aa: CASSSLNGGPWEKLFF
cdr3_nt: TGTGCCAGCAGTTCGTTGAACGGGGGGCCTTGGGAAAAACTGTTTTTT